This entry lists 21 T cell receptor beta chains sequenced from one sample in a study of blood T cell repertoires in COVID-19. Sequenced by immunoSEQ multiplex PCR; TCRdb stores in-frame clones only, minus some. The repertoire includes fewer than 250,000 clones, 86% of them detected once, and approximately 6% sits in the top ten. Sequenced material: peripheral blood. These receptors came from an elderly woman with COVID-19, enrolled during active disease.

The CDR3 DNA reads as TGTGCCAGCAGCGCCACGACCGGGACAGGGTTAAGGCATGAGCAGTTCTTC. Its protein is CASSATTGTGLRHEQFF. This chain connects TRBV7-3 to TRBJ2-1; TRBD1 matches 9 bases. Germline CDR1 is SGHTA and CDR2 is FQGTGA. Losses at the gene ends were 5 bases for V and 8 bases for J; bases not matched to a gene: 16. This CDR3 contains 17 residues. The variable domain in full, completed from reference TRBV7-3 and TRBJ2-1, reads GAGVSQTPSNKVTEKGKYVELRCDPISGHTALYWYRQSLGQGPEFLIYFQGTGAADDSGLPNDRFFAVRPEGSVSTLKIQRTERGDSAVYLCASSATTGTGLRHEQFFGPGTRLTVL.

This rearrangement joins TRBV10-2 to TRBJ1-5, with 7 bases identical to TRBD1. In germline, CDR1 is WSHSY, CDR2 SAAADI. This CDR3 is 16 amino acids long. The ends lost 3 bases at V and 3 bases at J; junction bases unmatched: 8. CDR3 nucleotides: TGCGCCAGCAGTGACCGAGGACAGGCCCCCAATCAGCCCCAGCATTTT. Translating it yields CASSDRGQAPNQPQHF.

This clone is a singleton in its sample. The CDR3 bases are TGTGCCAGCAGCGTAGCTGGCGGGGGAGGAACCGGGGAGCTGTTTTTT. It encodes CASSVAGGGGTGELFF. The chain couples TRBV9 to TRBJ2-2, with 7 nucleotides matching TRBD2. This CDR3 spans 16 amino acids. Trimming at V came to 0 bases and at J to 5 bases, leaving 7 bases not matched to a gene. From germline, CDR1 is SGDLS and CDR2 YYNGEE.

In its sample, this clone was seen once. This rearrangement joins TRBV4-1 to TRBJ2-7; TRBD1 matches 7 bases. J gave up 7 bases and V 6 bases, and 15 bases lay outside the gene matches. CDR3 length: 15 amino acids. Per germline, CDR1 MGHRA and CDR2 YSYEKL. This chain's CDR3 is CASSSPNTGVREQYF. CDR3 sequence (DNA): TGCGCCAGCAGTTCCCCCAATACAGGGGTAAGGGAGCAGTACTTC.

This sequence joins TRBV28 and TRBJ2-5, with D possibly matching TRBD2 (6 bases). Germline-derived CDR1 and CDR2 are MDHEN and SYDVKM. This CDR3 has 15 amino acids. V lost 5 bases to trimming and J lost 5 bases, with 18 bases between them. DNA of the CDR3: TGTGCCAGCAGTACCGGTCGAACTAGCTACGAGACCCAGTACTTC. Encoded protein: CASSTGRTSYETQYF.

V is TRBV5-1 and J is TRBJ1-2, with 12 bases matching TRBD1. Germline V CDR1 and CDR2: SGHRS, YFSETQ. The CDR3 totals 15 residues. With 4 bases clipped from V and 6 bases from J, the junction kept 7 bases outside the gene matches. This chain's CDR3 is CASSLTGQGANGYTF. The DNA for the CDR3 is TGCGCCAGCAGCCTCACGGGACAGGGGGCGAATGGCTACACCTTC.

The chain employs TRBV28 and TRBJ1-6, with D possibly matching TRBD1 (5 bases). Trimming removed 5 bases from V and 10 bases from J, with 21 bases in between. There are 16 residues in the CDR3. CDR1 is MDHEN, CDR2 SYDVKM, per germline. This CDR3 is CASSPTLGLVSSPLHF. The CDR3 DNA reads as TGTGCCAGCAGTCCAACCCTGGGACTAGTAAGCTCACCCCTCCACTTT.

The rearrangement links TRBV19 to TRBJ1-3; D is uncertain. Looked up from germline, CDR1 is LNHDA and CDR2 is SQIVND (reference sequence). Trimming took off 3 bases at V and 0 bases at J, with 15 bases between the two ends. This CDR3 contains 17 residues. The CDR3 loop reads CASSISLASFSGNTIYF. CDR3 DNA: TGTGCCAGTAGTATTTCCTTAGCGAGCTTCTCTGGAAACACCATATATTTT.

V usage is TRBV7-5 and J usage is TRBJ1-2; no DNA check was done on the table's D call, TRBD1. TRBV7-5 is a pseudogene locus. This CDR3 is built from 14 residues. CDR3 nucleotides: TGTGTCAGAAGCCCCGGGACAGGGGGCGGGGGCTACACCTTC. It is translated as CVRSPGTGGGGYTF.

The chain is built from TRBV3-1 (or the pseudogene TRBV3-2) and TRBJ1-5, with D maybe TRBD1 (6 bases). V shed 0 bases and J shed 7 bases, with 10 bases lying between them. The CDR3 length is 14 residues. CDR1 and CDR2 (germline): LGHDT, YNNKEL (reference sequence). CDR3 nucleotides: TGTGCCAGCAGCCAAGACAGGGGTATCCAGCCCCAGCATTTT. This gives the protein CASSQDRGIQPQHF.

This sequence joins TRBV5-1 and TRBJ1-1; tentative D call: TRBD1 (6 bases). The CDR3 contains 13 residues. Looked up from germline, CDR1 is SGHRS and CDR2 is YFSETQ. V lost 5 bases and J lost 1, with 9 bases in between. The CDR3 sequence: CASRPQGNTEAFF. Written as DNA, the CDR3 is TGCGCCAGCAGGCCACAGGGGAACACTGAAGCTTTCTTT.

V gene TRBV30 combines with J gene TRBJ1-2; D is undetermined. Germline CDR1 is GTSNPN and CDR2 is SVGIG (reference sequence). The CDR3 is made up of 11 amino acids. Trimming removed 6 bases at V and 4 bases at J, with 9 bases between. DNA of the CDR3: TGTGCCTGTCAACAGCTCTATGGCTACACCTTC. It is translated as CACQQLYGYTF.

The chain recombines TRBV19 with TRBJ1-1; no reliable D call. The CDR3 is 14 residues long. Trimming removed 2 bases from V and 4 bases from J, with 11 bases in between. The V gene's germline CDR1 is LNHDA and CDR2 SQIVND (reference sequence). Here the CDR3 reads CASSIQRTGTEAFF. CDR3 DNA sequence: TGTGCCAGTAGTATACAACGGACTGGCACTGAAGCTTTCTTT.

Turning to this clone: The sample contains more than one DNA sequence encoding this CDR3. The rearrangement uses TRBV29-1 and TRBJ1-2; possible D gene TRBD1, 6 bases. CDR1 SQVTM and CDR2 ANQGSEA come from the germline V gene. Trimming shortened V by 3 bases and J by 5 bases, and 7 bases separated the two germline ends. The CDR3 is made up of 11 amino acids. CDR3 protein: CSVEGAYGYTF. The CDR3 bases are TGCAGCGTTGAGGGGGCGTATGGCTACACCTTC.

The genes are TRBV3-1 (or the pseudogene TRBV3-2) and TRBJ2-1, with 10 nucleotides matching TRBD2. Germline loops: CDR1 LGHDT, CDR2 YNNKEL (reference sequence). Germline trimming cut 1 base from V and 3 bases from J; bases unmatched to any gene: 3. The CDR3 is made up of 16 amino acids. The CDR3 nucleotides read TGTGCCAGCAGCCAAGGGGGACTAGCGAACTACAATGAGCAGTTCTTC. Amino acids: CASSQGGLANYNEQFF.

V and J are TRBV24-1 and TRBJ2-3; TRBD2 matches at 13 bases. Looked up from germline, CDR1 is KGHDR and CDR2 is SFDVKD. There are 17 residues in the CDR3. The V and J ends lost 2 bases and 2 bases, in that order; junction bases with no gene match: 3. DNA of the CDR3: TGTGCCACCAGTGATTACACTAGCGGGGGGGACACAGATACGCAGTATTTT. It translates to CATSDYTSGGDTDTQYF.

The CDR3 bases are TGTGCCAGCAGCTTAGTTCCTAGCGGGGTCCAAGAGACCCAGTACTTC. This encodes CASSLVPSGVQETQYF. The rearrangement links TRBV7-9 to TRBJ2-5; 9 positions match TRBD2. Germline CDR1 SEHNR, CDR2 FQNEAQ (reference sequence). J gave up 1 base and V 1 base, and 4 bases lay outside the gene matches. The CDR3 totals 16 residues.

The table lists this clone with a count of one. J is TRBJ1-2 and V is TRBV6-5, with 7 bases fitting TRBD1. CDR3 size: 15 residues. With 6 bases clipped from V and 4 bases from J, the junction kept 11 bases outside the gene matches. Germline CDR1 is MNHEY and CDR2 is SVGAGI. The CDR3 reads CASSRGPTGAYGYTF. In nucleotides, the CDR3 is TGTGCCAGCAGCCGGGGTCCCACAGGGGCCTATGGCTACACCTTC.

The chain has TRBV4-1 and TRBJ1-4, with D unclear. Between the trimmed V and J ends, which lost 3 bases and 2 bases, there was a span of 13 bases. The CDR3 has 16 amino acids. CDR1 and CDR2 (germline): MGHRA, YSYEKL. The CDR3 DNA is TGCGCCAGCAGCCATCCCCCGGGGAGGACTAATGAAAAACTGTTTTTT. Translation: CASSHPPGRTNEKLFF.

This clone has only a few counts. The CDR3 nucleotides read TGTGCCATTGGACAGGGTTTCGGGAAACTGTTTTTT. Translating it yields CAIGQGFGKLFF. The gene calls are TRBV2 and TRBJ1-4; TRBD1 agrees at 8 bases. Germline values: CDR1 SNHLY, CDR2 FYNNEI. V shed 10 bases and J 11 bases; nucleotides not matched to a gene: 9. This CDR3 contains 12 residues. The full variable domain, in which reference TRBV2 and TRBJ1-4 provide the parts outside the CDR3, is EPEVTQTPSHQVTQMGQEVILRCVPISNHLYFYWYRQILGQKVEFLVSFYNNEISEKSEIFDDQFSVERPDGSNFTLKIRSTKLEDSAMYFCAIGQGFGKLFFGSGTQLSVL.

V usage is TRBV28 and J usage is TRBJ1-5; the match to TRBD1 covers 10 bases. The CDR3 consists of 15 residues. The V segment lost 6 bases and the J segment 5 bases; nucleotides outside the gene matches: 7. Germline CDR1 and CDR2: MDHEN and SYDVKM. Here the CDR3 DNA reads TGTGCCAGCAGCCTTCAAGGACAGGGGGATCAGCCCCAGCATTTT. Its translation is CASSLQGQGDQPQHF. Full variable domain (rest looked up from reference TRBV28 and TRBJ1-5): DVKVTQSSRYLVKRTGEKVFLECVQDMDHENMFWYRQDPGLGLRLIYFSYDVKMKEKGDIPEGYSVSREKKERFSLILESASTNQTSMYLCASSLQGQGDQPQHFGDGTRLSIL.